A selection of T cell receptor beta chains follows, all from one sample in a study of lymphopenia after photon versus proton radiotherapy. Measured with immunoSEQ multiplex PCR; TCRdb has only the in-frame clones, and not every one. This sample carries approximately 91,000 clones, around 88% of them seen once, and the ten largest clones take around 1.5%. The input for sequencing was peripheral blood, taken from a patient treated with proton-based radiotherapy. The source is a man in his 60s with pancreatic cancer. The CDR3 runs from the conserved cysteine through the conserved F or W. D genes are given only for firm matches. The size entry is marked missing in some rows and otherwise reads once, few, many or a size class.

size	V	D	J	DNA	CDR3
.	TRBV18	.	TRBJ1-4	TGTGCCAGCTCACCAAAAGAGGGACGAGGGGATGAAAAACTGTTTTTT	CASSPKEGRGDEKLFF
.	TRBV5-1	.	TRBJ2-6	TGCGCCAGCAGGGACAGCTCTGGGGCCAACGTCCTGACTTTC	CASRDSSGANVLTF
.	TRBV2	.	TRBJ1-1	TGTGCCAGCATCTCGGCTTGGGGGGCGGAAAACACTGAAGCTTTCTTT	CASISAWGAENTEAFF
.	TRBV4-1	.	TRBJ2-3	TGCGCCAGCAGCCGCCTCCTTGGGCGGGAAGCGCAGTATTTT	CASSRLLGREAQYF
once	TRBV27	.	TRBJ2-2	TGTGCCAGCAGTTTGTTGGGGGTCGGAGACACCGGGGAGCTGTTTTTT	CASSLLGVGDTGELFF
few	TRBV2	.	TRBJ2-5	TGTGCCAGCAGTGAAGGCGCAGGGAAGGAGACCCAGTACTTC	CASSEGAGKETQYF
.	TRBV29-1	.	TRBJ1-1	TGCAGCGTATCGTGGGCCACTGAAGCTTTCTTT	CSVSWATEAFF
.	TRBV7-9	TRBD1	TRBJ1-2	TGTGCCAGCAGCTTTTCAGCCACAGGGGCAGACGGCTACACCTTC	CASSFSATGADGYTF
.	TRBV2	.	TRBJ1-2	TGTGCCAGCAGGGGTGGACACTTAGAGGGCTACACCTTC	CASRGGHLEGYTF
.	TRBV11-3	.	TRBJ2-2	TGTGCCAGCAGTCGGACCGGGGAGCTGTTTTTT	CASSRTGELFF
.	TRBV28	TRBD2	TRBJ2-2	TGTGCCAGCAGTCCTAGCGGGAGAGACACCGGGGAGCTGTTTTTT	CASSPSGRDTGELFF
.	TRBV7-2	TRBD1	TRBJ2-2	TGTGCCAGCAGGATACAGGGGGCGAACACCGGGGAGCTGTTTTTT	CASRIQGANTGELFF
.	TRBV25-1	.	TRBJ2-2	TGTGCCAGCAGTGGAAGATTAGCGGCCCCGAACACCGGGGAGCTGTTTTTT	CASSGRLAAPNTGELFF
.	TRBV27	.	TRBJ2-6	TGTGCCAGCACCAACCCTGGTGGGGCCAACGTCCTGACTTTC	CASTNPGGANVLTF
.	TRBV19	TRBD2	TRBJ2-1	TGTGCCAGTAGTCCCGGGACTAGCGTCTACAATGAGCAGTTCTTC	CASSPGTSVYNEQFF
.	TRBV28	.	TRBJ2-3	TGTGCCAGCAGCCCCGTCACAGATACGCAGTATTTT	CASSPVTDTQYF
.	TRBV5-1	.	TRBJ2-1	TGCGCCAGCAGCTTGGATCCAGCTAACAATGAGCAGTTCTTC	CASSLDPANNEQFF
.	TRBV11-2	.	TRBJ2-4	TGTGCCAGCAGCTTGACGGGCCTGGGCATTCAGTACTTC	CASSLTGLGIQYF
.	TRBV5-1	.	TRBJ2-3	TGCGCCAGCAGCTTGGGCACGGGACAAACAGATACGCAGTATTTT	CASSLGTGQTDTQYF
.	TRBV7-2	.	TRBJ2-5	TGTGCCAGCAGCTTATTTACTCGGAAAGAGACCCAGTACTTC	CASSLFTRKETQYF
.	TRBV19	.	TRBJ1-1	TGTGCCAGTAGTATTAGGGGCGGAGACACTGAAGCTTTCTTT	CASSIRGGDTEAFF
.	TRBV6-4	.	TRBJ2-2	TGTGCCAGCGCTCCCGGACCTGCCAACACCGGGGAGCTGTTTTTT	CASAPGPANTGELFF
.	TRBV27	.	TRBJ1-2	TGTGCCAGCAGCGCCTTTGAGGGCGGGGGCTACACCTTC	CASSAFEGGGYTF
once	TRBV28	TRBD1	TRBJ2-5	TGTGCCAGCAGTTTAAGGGACAGCTTACAAGAGACCCAGTACTTC	CASSLRDSLQETQYF
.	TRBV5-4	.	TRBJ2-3	TGTGCCAGCAGCTCCACAGGGCAGGGGTCGACCAGCACAGATACGCAGTATTTT	CASSSTGQGSTSTDTQYF
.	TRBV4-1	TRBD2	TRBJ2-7	TGCGCCAGCAGCCAAGCCGGACTAGCAAGGTACGAGCAGTACTTC	CASSQAGLARYEQYF
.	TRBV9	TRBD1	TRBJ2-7	TGTGCCAGCAGCCCCGTGGGTGGGACAGGGGGCCGGGAGCAGTACTTC	CASSPVGGTGGREQYF
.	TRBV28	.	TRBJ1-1	TGTGCCAGCAGTTTATATCGGGCATCGGGCACTGAAGCTTTCTTT	CASSLYRASGTEAFF
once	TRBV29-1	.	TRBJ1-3	TGCAGCTGGCGTTGGGGTGAGGACAGCTCCAACTCTGGAAACACCATATATTTT	CSWRWGEDSSNSGNTIYF
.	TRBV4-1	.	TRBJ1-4	TGCGCCAGCAGCCCAGTGGGAATTAATGAAAAACTGTTTTTT	CASSPVGINEKLFF
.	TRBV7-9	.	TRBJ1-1	TGTGCCAGCAGCTTAACGACAGCCACTGAAGCTTTCTTT	CASSLTTATEAFF
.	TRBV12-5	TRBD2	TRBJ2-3	TGTGCTAGTGCTACCGTGGTGAGCGGGAGGGCAGATACGCAGTATTTT	CASATVVSGRADTQYF
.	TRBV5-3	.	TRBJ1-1	TGTGCCAGAAGCTTGGCCCCAGGGATAGGGGAGAACACTGAAGCTTTCTTT	CARSLAPGIGENTEAFF
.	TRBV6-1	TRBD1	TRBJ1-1	TGTGCCAGCAGCCACAGGGGTGGGAGTGAAGCTTTCTTT	CASSHRGGSEAFF
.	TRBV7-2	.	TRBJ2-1	TGTGCCAGCAGCCCTCCAGGTATTTTGTTCAATGAGCAGTTCTTC	CASSPPGILFNEQFF
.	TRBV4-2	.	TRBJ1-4	TGTGCCAGCAGCCAGCGAGGGGGAACAACTAATGAAAAACTGTTTTTT	CASSQRGGTTNEKLFF
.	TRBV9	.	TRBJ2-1	TGTGCCAGCAGCCCCTGGGCAGCCGATGAGCAGTTCTTC	CASSPWAADEQFF
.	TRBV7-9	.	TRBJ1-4	TGTGCCAGCAGCCAGACAGGTTCACCAAATGAAAAACTGTTTTTT	CASSQTGSPNEKLFF
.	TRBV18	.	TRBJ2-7	TGTGCCAGCTCACAGGGGTACGAGCAGTACTTC	CASSQGYEQYF
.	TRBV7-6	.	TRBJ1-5	TGTGCCAGCAGCTTAGGGGTAAATCAGCCCCAGCATTTT	CASSLGVNQPQHF
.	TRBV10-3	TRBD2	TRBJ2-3	TGTGCCATCAGTGACGGAGCGGGAGGGCCTGATACGCAGTATTTT	CAISDGAGGPDTQYF
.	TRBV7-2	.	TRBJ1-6	TGTGCCAGCAGCCCACCAGGGCCCACCCTCCACTTT	CASSPPGPTLHF
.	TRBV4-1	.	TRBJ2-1	TGCGCCAGCAGCCAAGAAGCGGCTAGAGTGGGGAATGAGCAGTTCTTC	CASSQEAARVGNEQFF
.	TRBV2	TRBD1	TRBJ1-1	TGTGCCAGCAGCCGACAGGGGAGCACTGAAGCTTTCTTT	CASSRQGSTEAFF
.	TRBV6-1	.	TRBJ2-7	TGTGCCAGCAGAGAACTTCACGAGCAGTACTTC	CASRELHEQYF
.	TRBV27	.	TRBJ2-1	TGTGCCAGCAGTTTAATGAGGGGTAGGGACAATGAGCAGTTCTTC	CASSLMRGRDNEQFF
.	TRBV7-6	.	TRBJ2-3	TGTGCCAGCAGCTTAATCGGAACGGGGGGCCCAGATACGCAGTATTTT	CASSLIGTGGPDTQYF
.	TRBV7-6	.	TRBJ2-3	TGTGCCAGCAGCTTAGGGGGCAGGGGAGAAGATACGCAGTATTTT	CASSLGGRGEDTQYF
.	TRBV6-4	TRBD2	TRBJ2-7	TGTGCCAGCAGTGACCCCCCGGGGCTAGCGGGAGCGGGGGACGAGCAGTACTTC	CASSDPPGLAGAGDEQYF
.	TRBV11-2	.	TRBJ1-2	TGTGCCAGCAGCTCGCGGGGGAGTGCCTATGGCTACACCTTC	CASSSRGSAYGYTF